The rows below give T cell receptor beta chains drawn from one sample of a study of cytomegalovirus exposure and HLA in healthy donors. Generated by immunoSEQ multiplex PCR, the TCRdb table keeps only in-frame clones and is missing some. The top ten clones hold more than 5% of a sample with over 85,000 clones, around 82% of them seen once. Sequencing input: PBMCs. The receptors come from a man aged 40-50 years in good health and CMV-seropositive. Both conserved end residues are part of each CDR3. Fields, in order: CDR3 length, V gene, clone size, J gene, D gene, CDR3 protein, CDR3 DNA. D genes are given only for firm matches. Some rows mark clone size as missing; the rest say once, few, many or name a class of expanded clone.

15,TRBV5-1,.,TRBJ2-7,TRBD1,CASSSGGTGAYEQYF,TGCGCCAGCAGCTCGGGCGGGACAGGGGCCTACGAGCAGTACTTC
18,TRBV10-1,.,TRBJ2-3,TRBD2,CASSDPPGTSGDTDTQYF,TGCGCCAGCAGTGACCCCCCTGGCACTAGCGGGGACACAGATACGCAGTATTTT
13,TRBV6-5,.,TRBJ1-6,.,CASSYRANSPLHF,TGTGCCAGCAGTTACCGAGCAAATTCACCCCTCCACTTT
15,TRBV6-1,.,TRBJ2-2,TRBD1,CASRAGQGNTGELFF,TGTGCCAGCAGAGCCGGACAGGGGAACACCGGGGAGCTGTTTTTT
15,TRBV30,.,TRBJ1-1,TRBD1,CAWSPPTGRKAEAFF,TGTGCCTGGAGTCCCCCGACAGGGCGGAAGGCTGAAGCTTTCTTT
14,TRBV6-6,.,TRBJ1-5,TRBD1,CASTRDRSEEPQHF,TGTGCCAGCACCAGGGACAGGAGTGAGGAGCCCCAGCATTTT
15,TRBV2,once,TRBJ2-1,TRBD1,CASSVDRGSYNEQFF,TGTGCCAGCAGTGTGGACAGGGGGTCCTACAATGAGCAGTTCTTC
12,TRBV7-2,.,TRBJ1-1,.,CASSTYNTEAFF,TGTGCCAGCAGCACCTACAACACTGAAGCTTTCTTT
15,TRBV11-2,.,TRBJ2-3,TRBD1,CASRPFSGGSDTQYF,TGTGCCAGCAGGCCATTCTCAGGGGGCTCAGATACGCAGTATTTT
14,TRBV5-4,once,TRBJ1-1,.,CASSLEGGGTEAFF,TGTGCCAGCAGCTTGGAGGGGGGGGGCACTGAAGCTTTCTTT
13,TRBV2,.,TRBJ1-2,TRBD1,CASRDRGPYGYTF,TGTGCCAGCAGGGACAGGGGGCCCTATGGCTACACCTTC
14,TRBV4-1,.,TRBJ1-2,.,CASSQVGGDYGYTF,TGCGCCAGCAGCCAAGTAGGAGGGGACTATGGCTACACCTTC
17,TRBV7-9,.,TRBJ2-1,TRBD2,CASSSALAGVSYNEQFF,TGTGCCAGCAGCTCCGCTTTAGCGGGAGTGAGTTACAATGAGCAGTTCTTC
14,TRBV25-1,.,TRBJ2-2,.,CASRTETYTGELFF,TGTGCCAGCCGGACAGAGACCTACACCGGGGAGCTGTTTTTT
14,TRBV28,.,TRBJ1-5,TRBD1,CASSNKGAWEPQHF,TGTGCCAGCAGCAATAAGGGGGCCTGGGAGCCCCAGCATTTT
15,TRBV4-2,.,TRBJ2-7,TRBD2,CASSATSGSVYEQYF,TGTGCCAGCAGCGCTACTAGCGGGAGTGTCTACGAGCAGTACTTC
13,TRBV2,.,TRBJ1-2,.,CASSVGLNYGYTF,TGTGCCAGCAGTGTGGGACTCAACTATGGCTACACCTTC
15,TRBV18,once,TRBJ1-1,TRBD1,CASSPVGQGISEAFF,TGTGCCAGCTCACCAGTTGGACAGGGTATAAGTGAAGCTTTCTTT
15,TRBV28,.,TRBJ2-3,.,CASSQTGTTVDTQYF,TGTGCCAGCAGTCAAACCGGGACAACCGTAGATACGCAGTATTTT
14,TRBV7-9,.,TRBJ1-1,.,CASSYRGGNTEAFF,TGTGCCAGCAGCTATCGGGGGGGGAACACTGAAGCTTTCTTT
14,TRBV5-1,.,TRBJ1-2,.,CASSFMDREYGYTF,TGTGCCAGCAGCTTCATGGACAGAGAATATGGCTACACCTTC
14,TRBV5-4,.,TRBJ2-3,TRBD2,CASMTSGGTDTQYF,TGTGCCAGCATGACTAGCGGGGGCACAGATACGCAGTATTTT
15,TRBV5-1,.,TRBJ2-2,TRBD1,CASRSTGEVTGELFF,TGCGCCAGCAGGTCGACAGGGGAGGTGACCGGGGAGCTGTTTTTT
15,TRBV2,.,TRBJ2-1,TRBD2,CASSSLAGDYNEQFF,TGTGCCAGCAGTTCACTAGCGGGAGACTACAATGAGCAGTTCTTC
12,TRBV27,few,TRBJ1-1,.,CASSLTGTEAFF,TGTGCCAGCAGTCTGACTGGCACTGAAGCTTTCTTT
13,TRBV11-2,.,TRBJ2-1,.,CASSLDRVNEQFF,TGTGCCAGCAGCTTAGATAGAGTGAATGAGCAGTTCTTC
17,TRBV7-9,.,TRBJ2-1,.,CASSPLIRVSSYNEQFF,TGTGCCAGCAGCCCCCTCATTCGTGTCAGCTCCTACAATGAGCAGTTCTTC
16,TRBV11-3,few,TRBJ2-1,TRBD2,CASSPGGSGAYNEQFF,TGTGCCAGCAGCCCCGGTGGTAGCGGGGCGTACAATGAGCAGTTCTTC
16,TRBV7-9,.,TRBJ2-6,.,CASSSPGIPGANVLTF,TGTGCCAGCAGCTCCCCAGGAATCCCTGGGGCCAACGTCCTGACTTTC
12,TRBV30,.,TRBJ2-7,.,CAWSDQGYEQYF,TGTGCCTGGAGTGACCAGGGCTACGAGCAGTACTTC
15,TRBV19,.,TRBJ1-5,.,CASIERGTGNQPQHF,TGTGCCAGTATCGAACGGGGTACGGGCAATCAGCCCCAGCATTTT
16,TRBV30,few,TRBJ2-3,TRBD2,CACSALAGYSTDTQYF,TGTGCCTGTTCTGCTTTAGCGGGATATAGCACAGATACGCAGTATTTT
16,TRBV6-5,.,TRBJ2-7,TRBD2,CASSYSTSTSGYEQYF,TGTGCCAGCAGTTACTCGACGTCGACTAGCGGCTACGAGCAGTACTTC
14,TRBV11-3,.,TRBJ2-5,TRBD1,CASSSDRGGGSQYF,TGTGCCAGCAGCTCCGACAGGGGCGGTGGGTCCCAGTACTTC
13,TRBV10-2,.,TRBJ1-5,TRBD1,CASKDRSHQPQHF,TGCGCCAGCAAGGACAGGTCACATCAGCCCCAGCATTTT
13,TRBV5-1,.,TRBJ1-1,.,CASSPTGNTEAFF,TGCGCCAGCAGCCCCACAGGGAACACTGAAGCTTTCTTT
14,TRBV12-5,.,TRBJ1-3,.,CASGEGLSGNTIYF,TGTGCTAGTGGTGAGGGCCTCTCTGGAAACACCATATATTTT
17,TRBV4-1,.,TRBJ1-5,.,CASSQPGGQRHNQPQHF,TGCGCCAGCAGCCAGCCTGGGGGCCAGAGACACAATCAGCCCCAGCATTTT
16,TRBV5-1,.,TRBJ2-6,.,CASSPRGESGANVLTF,TGCGCCAGCAGCCCCAGGGGTGAGTCTGGGGCCAACGTCCTGACTTTC
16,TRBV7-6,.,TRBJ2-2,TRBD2,CASSSGLNLNTGELFF,TGTGCCAGCAGCTCGGGACTAAATTTGAACACCGGGGAGCTGTTTTTT
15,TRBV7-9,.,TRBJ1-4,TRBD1,CSSSLEGTGREKLFF,TGTTCCAGCAGCTTAGAAGGGACAGGTAGAGAAAAACTGTTTTTT
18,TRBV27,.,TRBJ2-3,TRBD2,CASSLLGAGGLGGDTQYF,TGTGCCAGCAGTCTTCTCGGGGCCGGGGGGTTGGGTGGAGATACGCAGTATTTT
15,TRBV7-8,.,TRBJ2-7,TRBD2,CASSFGTSGSYEQYF,TGTGCCAGCAGCTTTGGGACTAGCGGTTCCTACGAGCAGTACTTC
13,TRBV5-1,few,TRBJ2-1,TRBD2,CASSLLAGNEQFF,TGCGCCAGCAGCTTACTAGCGGGGAATGAGCAGTTCTTC
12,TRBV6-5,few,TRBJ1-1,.,CASSDPGNRAFF,TGTGCCAGCAGTGACCCCGGGAATCGAGCTTTCTTT
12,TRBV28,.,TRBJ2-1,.,CASSLISNEQFF,TGTGCCAGCAGTTTAATTAGCAATGAGCAGTTCTTC
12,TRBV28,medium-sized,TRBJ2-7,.,CASKDSSYEQYF,TGTGCCAGCAAGGACAGCTCCTACGAGCAGTACTTC
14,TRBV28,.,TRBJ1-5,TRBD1,CASSSRDRVWPQHF,TGTGCCAGCAGTTCCCGGGACAGGGTTTGGCCCCAGCATTTT
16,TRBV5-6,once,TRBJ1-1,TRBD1,CASSQGQGGQNTEAFF,TGTGCCAGCAGCCAGGGACAGGGAGGACAGAACACTGAAGCTTTCTTT
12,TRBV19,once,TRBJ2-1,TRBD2,CASSGLAVEQFF,TGTGCCAGTAGTGGTCTAGCGGTGGAGCAGTTCTTC
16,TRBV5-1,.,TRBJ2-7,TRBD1,CASSSTGGFLTYEQYF,TGCGCCAGCAGCTCCACAGGGGGCTTCCTGACCTACGAGCAGTACTTC
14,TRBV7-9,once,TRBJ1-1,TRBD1,CSSSQTGVNTEAFF,TGTTCCAGCAGCCAGACAGGGGTGAACACTGAAGCTTTCTTT
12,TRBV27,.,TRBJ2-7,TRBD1,CASRGQSYEQYF,TGTGCCAGCAGGGGACAGTCCTACGAGCAGTACTTC
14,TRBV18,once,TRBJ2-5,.,CASSPRRTQETQYF,TGTGCCAGCTCACCACGTAGGACTCAAGAGACCCAGTACTTC
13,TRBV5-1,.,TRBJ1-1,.,CASSLDSYTEAFF,TGCGCCAGCAGCTTGGACAGCTACACTGAAGCTTTCTTT